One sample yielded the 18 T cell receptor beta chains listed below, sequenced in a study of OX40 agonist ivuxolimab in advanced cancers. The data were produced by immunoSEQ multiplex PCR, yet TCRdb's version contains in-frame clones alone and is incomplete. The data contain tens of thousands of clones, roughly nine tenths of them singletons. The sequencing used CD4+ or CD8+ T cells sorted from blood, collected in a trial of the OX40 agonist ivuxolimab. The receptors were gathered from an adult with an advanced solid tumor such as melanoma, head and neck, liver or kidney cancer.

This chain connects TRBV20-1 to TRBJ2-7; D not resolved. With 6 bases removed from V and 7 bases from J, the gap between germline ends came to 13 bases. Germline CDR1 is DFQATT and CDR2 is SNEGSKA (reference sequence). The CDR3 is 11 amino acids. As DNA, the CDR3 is TGCAGTGCCCAAAATATGGGGGAGCAGTACTTC. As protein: CSAQNMGEQYF.

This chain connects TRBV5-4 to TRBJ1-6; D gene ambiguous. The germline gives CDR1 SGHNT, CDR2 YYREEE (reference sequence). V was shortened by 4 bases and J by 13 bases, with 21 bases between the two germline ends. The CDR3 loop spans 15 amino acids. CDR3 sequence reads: CASSPSPGGLEPLHF. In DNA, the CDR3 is TGTGCCAGCAGCCCGTCCCCAGGCGGCCTGGAGCCCCTCCACTTT. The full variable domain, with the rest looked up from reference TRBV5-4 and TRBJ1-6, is ETGVTQSPTHLIKTRGQQVTLRCSSQSGHNTVSWYQQALGQGPQFIFQYYREEENGRGNFPPRFSGLQFPNYSSELNVNALELDDSALYLCASSPSPGGLEPLHFGNGTRLTVT.

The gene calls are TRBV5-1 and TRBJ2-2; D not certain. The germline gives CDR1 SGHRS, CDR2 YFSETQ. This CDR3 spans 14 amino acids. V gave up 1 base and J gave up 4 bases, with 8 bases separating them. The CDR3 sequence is CASSLLQITGELFF. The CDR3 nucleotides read TGCGCCAGCAGCTTGTTGCAGATCACCGGGGAGCTGTTTTTT.

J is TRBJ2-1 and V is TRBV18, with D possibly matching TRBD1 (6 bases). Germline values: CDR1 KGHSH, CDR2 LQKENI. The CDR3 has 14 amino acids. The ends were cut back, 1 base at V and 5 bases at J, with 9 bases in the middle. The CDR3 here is CASSPRDNDNEQFF. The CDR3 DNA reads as TGTGCCAGCTCACCACGGGACAACGACAATGAGCAGTTCTTC.

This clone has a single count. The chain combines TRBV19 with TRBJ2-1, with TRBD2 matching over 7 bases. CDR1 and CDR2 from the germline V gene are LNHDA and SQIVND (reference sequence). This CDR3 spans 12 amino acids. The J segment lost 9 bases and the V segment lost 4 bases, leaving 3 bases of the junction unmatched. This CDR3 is CASSTGLGEQFF. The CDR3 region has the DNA TGTGCCAGTAGTACAGGACTAGGTGAGCAGTTCTTC. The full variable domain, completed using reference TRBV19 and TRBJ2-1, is DGGITQSPKYLFRKEGQNVTLSCEQNLNHDAMYWYRQDPGQGLRLIYYSQIVNDFQKGDIAEGYSVSREKKESFPLTVTSAQKNPTAFYLCASSTGLGEQFFGPGTRLTVL.

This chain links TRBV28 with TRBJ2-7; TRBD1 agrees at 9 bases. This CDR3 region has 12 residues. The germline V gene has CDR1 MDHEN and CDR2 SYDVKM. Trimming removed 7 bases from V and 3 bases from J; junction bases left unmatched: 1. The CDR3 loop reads CASKGQGYEQYV. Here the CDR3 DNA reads TGTGCCAGCAAGGGACAGGGCTACGAGCAGTACGTC.

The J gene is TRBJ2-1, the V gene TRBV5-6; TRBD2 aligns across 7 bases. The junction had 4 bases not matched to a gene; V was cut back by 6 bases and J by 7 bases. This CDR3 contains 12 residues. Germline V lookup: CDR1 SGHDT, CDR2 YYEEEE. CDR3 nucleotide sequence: TGTGCCAGCATGCGGGAGCTTAATGAGCAGTTCTTC. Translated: CASMRELNEQFF.

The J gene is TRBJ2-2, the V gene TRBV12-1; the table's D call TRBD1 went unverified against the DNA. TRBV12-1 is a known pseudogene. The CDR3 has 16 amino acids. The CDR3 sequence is CASSFLEQGEYGELFF. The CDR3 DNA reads TGTGCCAGCAGCTTTCTGGAACAGGGGGAATACGGGGAGCTGTTTTTT.

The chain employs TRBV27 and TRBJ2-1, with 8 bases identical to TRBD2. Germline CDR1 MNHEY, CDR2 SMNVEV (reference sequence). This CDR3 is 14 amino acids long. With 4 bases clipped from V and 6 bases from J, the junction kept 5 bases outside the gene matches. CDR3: CASSSAGAGNEQFF. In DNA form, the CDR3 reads TGTGCCAGCAGTTCAGCGGGAGCAGGCAATGAGCAGTTCTTC.

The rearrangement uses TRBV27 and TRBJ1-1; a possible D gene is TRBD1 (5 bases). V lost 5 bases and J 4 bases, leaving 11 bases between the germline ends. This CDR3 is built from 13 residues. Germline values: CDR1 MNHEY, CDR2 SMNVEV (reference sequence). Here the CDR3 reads CASSLRVVTEAFF. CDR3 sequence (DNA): TGTGCCAGCAGTCTCAGGGTGGTCACTGAAGCTTTCTTT.

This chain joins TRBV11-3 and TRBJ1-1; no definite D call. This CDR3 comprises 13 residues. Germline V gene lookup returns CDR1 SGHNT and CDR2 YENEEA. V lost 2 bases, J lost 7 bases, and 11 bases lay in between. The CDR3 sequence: CASSLITAVEAFF. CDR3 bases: TGTGCCAGCAGCTTAATAACAGCAGTTGAAGCTTTCTTT.

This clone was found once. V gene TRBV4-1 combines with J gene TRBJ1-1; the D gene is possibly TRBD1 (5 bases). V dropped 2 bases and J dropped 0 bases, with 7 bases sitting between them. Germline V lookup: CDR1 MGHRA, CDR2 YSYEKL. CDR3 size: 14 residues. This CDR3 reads CASSQWGMNTEAFF. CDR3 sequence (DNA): TGCGCCAGCAGCCAATGGGGCATGAACACTGAAGCTTTCTTT.

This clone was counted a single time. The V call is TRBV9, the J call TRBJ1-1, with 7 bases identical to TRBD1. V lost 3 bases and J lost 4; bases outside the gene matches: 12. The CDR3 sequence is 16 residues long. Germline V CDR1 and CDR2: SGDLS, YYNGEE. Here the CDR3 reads CASSAGGQPRSTEAFF. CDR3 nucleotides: TGTGCCAGCAGCGCGGGGGGACAGCCCAGGTCCACTGAAGCTTTCTTT.

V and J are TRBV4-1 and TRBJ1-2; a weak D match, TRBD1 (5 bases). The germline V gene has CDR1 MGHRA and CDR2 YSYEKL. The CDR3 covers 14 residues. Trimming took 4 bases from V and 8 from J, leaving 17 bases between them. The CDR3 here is CASSPYRGAGGYTF. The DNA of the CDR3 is TGCGCCAGCAGCCCTTATAGGGGCGCGGGGGGCTACACCTTC.

The CDR3 sequence: CASSAGFDSLGGTETQYF. Written as DNA, the CDR3 is TGTGCCAGCAGCGCTGGATTCGACAGCCTAGGAGGGACAGAGACCCAGTACTTC. This chain connects TRBV7-9 to TRBJ2-5; D is possibly TRBD2 (6 bases). The ends were cut back, 5 bases at V and 4 bases at J, with 26 bases in the middle. Germline values: CDR1 SEHNR, CDR2 FQNEAQ (reference sequence). This CDR3 is built from 18 residues.

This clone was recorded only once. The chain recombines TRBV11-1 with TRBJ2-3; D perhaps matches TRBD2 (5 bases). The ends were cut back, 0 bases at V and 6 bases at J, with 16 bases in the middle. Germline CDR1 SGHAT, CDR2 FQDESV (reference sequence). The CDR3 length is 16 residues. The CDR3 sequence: CASSLARSGVFDTQYF. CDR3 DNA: TGTGCCAGCAGCTTAGCGAGGAGCGGAGTCTTCGATACGCAGTATTTT.

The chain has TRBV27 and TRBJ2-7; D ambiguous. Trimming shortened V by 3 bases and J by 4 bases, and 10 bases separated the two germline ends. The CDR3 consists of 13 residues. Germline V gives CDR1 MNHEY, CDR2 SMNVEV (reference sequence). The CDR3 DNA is TGTGCCAGCAGTTTTAGCCTACCTTACGAGCAGTACTTC. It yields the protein CASSFSLPYEQYF.

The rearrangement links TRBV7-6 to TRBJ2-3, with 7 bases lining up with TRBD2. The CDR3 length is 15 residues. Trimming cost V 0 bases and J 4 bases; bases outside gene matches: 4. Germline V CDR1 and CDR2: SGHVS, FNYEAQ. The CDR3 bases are TGTGCCAGCAGCTTAGCGGCGGGAGAAGCAGATACGCAGTATTTT. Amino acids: CASSLAAGEADTQYF.